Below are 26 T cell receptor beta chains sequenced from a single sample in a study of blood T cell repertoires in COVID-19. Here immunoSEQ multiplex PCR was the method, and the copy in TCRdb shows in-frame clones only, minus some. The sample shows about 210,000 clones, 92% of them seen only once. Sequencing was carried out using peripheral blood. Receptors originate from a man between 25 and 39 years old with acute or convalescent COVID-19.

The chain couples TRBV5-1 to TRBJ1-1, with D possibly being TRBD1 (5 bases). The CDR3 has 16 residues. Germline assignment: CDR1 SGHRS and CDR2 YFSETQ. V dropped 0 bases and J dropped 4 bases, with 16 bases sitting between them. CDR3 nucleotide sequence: TGCGCCAGCAGCTTGGGTGTATCGGGGGGAGGCACTGAAGCTTTCTTT. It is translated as CASSLGVSGGGTEAFF.

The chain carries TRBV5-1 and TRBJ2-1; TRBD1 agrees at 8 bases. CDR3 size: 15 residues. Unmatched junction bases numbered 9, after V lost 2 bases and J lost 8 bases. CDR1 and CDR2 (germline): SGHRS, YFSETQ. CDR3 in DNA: TGCGCCAGCAGCTTATCAGGGGGCTCCGCTGATGAGCAGTTCTTC. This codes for CASSLSGGSADEQFF.

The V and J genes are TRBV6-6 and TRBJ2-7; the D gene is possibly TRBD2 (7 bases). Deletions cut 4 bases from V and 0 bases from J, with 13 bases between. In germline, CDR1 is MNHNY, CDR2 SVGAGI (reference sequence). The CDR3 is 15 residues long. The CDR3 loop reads CASSWGGPISYEQYF. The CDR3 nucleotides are TGTGCCAGCAGTTGGGGGGGCCCAATCTCCTACGAGCAGTACTTC.

CDR3 bases: TGTGCCAGCTCTCCAACTCGGGACAACCTTAACTATGGCTACACCTTC. Amino acids: CASSPTRDNLNYGYTF. The chain uses TRBV18 and TRBJ1-2; D is perhaps TRBD1 (6 bases). The CDR3 has 16 residues. Germline V lookup: CDR1 KGHSH, CDR2 LQKENI. V was shortened by 6 bases and J by 1 base, with 18 bases between the two germline ends.

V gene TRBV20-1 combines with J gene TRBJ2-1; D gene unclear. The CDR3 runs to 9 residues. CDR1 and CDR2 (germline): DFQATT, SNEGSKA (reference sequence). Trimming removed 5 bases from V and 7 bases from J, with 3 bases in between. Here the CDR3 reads CSAENEQFF. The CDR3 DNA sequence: TGCAGTGCTGAGAATGAGCAGTTCTTC.

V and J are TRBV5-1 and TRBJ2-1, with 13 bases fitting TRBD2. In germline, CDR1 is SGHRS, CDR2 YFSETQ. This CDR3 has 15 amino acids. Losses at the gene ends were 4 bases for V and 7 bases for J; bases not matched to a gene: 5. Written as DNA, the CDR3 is TGCGCCAGCAGCAAACTAGCGGGAGGGCCGAATGAGCAGTTCTTC. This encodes CASSKLAGGPNEQFF. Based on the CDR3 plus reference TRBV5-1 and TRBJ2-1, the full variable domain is KAGVTQTPRYLIKTRGQQVTLSCSPISGHRSVSWYQQTPGQGLQFLFEYFSETQRNKGNFPGRFSGRQFSNSRSEMNVSTLELGDSALYLCASSKLAGGPNEQFFGPGTRLTVL.

The CDR3: CASKAGAGELFF. In DNA, the CDR3 is TGTGCCAGCAAAGCAGGTGCCGGGGAGCTGTTTTTT. The V and J genes are TRBV27 and TRBJ2-2; D gene uncertain. The V gene lost 7 bases and the J gene lost 6 bases, with 9 bases spanning the gap. This CDR3 has 12 residues. The germline V gene encodes CDR1 MNHEY and CDR2 SMNVEV (reference sequence).

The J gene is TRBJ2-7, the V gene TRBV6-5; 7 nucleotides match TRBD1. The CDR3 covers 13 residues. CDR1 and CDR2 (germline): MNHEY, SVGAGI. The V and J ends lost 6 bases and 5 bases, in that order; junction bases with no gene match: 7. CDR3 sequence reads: CASRHRDRDEQYF. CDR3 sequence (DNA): TGTGCCAGCAGACACCGAGACAGGGACGAGCAGTACTTC.

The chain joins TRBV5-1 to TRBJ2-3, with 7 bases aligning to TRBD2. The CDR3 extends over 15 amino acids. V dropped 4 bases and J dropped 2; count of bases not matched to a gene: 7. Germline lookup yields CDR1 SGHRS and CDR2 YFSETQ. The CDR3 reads CASSPRTSSTDTQYF. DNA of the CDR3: TGCGCCAGCAGCCCCAGGACTAGTTCCACAGATACGCAGTATTTT.

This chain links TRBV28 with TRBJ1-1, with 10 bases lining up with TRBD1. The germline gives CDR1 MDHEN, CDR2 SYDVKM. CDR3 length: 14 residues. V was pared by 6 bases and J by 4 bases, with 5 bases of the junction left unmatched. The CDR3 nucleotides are TGTGCCAGCAGACCAAGGACAGGGGGCACTGAAGCTTTCTTT. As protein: CASRPRTGGTEAFF.

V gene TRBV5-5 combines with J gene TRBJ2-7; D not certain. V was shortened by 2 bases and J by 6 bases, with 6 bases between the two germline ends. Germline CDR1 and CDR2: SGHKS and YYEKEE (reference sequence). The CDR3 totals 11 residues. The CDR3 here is CASSFALEQYF. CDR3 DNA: TGTGCCAGCAGCTTCGCGCTCGAGCAGTACTTC.

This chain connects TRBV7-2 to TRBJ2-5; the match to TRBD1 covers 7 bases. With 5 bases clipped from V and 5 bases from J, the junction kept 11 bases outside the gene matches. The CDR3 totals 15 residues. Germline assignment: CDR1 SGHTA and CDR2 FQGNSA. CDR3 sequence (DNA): TGTGCCAGCAGCAAACAGGGACAGATGTTGGAGACCCAGTACTTC. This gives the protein CASSKQGQMLETQYF. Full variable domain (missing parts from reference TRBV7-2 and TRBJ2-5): GAGVSQSPSNKVTEKGKDVELRCDPISGHTALYWYRQSLGQGLEFLIYFQGNSAPDKSGLPSDRFSAERTGGSVSTLTIQRTQQEDSAVYLCASSKQGQMLETQYFGPGTRLLVL.

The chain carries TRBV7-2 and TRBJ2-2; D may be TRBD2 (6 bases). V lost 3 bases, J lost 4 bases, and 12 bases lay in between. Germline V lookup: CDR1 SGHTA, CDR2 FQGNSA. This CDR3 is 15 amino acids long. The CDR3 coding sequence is TGTGCCAGCAGCTTCGGGGGAATTGGCACCGGGGAGCTGTTTTTT. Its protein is CASSFGGIGTGELFF.

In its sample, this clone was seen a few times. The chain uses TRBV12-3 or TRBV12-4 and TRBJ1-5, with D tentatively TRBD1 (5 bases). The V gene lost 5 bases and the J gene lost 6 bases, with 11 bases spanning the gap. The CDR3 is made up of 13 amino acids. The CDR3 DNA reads TGTGCCAGCAGTCCCGGGGGGTTTCAGCCCCAGCATTTT. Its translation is CASSPGGFQPQHF.

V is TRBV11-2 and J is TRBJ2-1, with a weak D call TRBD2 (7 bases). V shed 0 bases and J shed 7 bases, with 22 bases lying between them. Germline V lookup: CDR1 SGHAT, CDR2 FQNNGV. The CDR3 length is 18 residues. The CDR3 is CASSLEPKGGRARNEQFF. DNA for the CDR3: TGTGCCAGCAGCTTAGAACCAAAAGGGGGGAGGGCCCGGAATGAGCAGTTCTTC.

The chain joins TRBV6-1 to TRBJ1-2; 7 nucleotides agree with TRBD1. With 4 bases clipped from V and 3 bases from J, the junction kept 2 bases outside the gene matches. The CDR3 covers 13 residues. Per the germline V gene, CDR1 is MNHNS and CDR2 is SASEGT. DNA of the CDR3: TGTGCCAGCAGTGCCGGGACAGACTATGGCTACACCTTC. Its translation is CASSAGTDYGYTF.

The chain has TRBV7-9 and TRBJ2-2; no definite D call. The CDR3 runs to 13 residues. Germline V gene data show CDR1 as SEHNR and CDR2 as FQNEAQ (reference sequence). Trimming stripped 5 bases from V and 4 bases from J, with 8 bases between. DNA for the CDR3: TGTGCCAGCAGCATACAAAGCACCGGGGAGCTGTTTTTT. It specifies CASSIQSTGELFF.

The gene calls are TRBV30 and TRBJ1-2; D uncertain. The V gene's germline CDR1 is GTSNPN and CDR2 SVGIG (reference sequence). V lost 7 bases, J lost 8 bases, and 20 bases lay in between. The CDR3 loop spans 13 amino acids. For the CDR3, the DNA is TGTGCCTCCCTGGGGAGGGAGGTTGGAGGCTACACCTTC. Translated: CASLGREVGGYTF.

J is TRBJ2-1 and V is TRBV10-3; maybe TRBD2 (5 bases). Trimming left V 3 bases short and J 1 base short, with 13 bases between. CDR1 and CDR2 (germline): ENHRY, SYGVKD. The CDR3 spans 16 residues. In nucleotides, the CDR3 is TGTGCCATCAGTGACCGTCGGGGTAGTTCCTACAATGAGCAGTTCTTC. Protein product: CAISDRRGSSYNEQFF.

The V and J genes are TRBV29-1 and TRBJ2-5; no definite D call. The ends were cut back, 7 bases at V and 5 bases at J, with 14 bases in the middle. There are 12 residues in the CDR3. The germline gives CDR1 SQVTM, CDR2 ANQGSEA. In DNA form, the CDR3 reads TGCAGCGACAGACCCCTCCAGGAGACCCAGTACTTC. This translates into CSDRPLQETQYF.

DNA for the CDR3: TGTGCCAGCAGTGGACAGGGGATAGAGACCCAGTACTTC. This codes for CASSGQGIETQYF. J is TRBJ2-5 and V is TRBV2; the match to TRBD1 covers 8 bases. The length of the CDR3 is 13 residues. CDR1 is SNHLY and CDR2 is FYNNEI in the germline V gene. V shed 4 bases and J 4 bases; nucleotides not matched to a gene: 2.

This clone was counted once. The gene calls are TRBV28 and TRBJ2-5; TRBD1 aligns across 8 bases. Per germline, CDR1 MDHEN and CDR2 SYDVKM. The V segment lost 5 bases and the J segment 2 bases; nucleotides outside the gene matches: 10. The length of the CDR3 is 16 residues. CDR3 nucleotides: TGTGCCAGCAGTCCGGGGACAGGCGGGGTACAAGAGACCCAGTACTTC. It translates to CASSPGTGGVQETQYF.

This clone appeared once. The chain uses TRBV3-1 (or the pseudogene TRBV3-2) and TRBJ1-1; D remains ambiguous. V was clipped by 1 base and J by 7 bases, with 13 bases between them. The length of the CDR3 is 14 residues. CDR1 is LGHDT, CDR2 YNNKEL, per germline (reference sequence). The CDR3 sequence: CASSQGSYLNEAFF. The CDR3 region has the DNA TGTGCCAGCAGCCAAGGATCTTACTTAAATGAAGCTTTCTTT.

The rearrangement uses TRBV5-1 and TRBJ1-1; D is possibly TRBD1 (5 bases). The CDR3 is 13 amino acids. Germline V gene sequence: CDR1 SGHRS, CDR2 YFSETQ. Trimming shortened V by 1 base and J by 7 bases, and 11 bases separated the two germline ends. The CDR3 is CASSLFGQGEAFF. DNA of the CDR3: TGCGCCAGCAGCTTGTTTGGGCAGGGTGAAGCTTTCTTT.

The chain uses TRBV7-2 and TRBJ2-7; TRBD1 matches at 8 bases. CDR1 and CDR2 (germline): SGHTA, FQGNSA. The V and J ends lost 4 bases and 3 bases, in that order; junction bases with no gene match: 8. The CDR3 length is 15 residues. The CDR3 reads CASSSRTGSGYEQYF. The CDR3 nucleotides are TGTGCCAGCAGCTCTAGGACAGGGTCAGGCTACGAGCAGTACTTC.

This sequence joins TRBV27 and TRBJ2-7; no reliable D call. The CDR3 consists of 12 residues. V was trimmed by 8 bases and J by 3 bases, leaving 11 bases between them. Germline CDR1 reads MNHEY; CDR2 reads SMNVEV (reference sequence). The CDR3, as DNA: TGTGCCAGCTTTTCCCCTCTCTACGAGCAGTACTTC. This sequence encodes CASFSPLYEQYF.